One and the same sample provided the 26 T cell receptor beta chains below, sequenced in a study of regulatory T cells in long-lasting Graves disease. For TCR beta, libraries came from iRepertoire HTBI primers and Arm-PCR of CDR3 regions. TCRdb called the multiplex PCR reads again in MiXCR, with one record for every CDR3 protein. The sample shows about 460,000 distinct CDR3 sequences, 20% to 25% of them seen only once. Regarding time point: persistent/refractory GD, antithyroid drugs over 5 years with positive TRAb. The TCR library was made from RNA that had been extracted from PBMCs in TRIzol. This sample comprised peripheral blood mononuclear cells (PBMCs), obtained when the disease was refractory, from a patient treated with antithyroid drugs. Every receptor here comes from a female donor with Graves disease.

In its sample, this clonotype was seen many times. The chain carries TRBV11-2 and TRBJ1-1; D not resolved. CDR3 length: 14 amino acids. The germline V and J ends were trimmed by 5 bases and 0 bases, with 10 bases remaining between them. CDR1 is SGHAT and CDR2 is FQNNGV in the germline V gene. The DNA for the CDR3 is TGTGCCAGCAGCCGCGGACTGATGAACACTGAAGCTTTCTTT. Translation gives CASSRGLMNTEAFF.

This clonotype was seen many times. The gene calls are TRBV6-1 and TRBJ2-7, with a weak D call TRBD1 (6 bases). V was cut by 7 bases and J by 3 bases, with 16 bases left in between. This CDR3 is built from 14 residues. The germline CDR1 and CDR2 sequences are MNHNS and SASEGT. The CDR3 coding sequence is TGTGCCAGCACCACCGGCCTCAGGGGCTACGAGCAGTACTTC. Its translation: CASTTGLRGYEQYF.

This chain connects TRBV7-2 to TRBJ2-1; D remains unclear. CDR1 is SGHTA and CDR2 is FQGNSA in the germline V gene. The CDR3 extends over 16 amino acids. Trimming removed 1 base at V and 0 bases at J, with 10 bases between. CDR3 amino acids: CASSLGGGVSYNEQFF. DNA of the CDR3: TGTGCCAGCAGCTTAGGGGGTGGGGTCTCCTACAATGAGCAGTTCTTC.

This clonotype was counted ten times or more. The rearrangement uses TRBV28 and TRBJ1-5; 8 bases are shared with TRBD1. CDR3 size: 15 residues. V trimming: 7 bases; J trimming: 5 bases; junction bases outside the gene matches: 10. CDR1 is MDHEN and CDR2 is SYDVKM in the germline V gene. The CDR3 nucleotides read TGTGCCAGCACCGCTAGGGACAGGCGTTATCAGCCCCAGCATTTT. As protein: CASTARDRRYQPQHF.

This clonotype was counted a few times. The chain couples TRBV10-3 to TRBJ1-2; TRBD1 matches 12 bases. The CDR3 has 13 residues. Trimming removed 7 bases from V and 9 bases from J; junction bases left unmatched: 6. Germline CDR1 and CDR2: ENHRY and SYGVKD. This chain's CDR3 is CAINSGTGGRYTF. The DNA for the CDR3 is TGTGCCATCAATAGCGGGACAGGGGGCCGCTACACCTTC.

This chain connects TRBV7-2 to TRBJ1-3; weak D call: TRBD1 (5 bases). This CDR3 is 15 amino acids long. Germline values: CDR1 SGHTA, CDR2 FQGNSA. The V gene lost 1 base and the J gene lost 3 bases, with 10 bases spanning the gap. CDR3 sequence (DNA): TGTGCCAGCAGCTTAGTTTTGGGGGGTGGAAACACCATATATTTT. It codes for CASSLVLGGGNTIYF.

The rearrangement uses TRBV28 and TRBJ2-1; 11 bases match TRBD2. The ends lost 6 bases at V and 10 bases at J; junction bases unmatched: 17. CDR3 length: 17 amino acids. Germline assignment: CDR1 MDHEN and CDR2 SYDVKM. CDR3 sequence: CASSNAGLAGGGGEQFF. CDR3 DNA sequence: TGTGCCAGCAGCAACGCGGGGCTAGCGGGAGGCGGGGGCGAGCAGTTCTTC.

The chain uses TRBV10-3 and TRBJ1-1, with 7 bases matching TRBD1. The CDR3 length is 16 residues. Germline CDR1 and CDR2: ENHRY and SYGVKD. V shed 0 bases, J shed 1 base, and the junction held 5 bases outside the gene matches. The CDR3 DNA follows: TGTGCCATCAGTGAGTCCCCGAACAGGGGGAACACTGAAGCTTTCTTT. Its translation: CAISESPNRGNTEAFF.

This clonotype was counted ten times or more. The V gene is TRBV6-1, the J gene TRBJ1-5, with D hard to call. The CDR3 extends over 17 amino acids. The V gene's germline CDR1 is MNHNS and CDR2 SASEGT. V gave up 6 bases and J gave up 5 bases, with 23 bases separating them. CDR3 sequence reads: CASRHRTHKDWHQPQHF. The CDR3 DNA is TGTGCCAGCAGGCATAGGACTCATAAAGACTGGCATCAGCCCCAGCATTTT.

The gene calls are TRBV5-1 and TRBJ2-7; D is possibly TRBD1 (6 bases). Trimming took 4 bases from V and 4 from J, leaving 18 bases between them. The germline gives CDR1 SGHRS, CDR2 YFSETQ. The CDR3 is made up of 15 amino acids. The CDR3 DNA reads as TGCGCCAGCAGCCTGGACAGATCGCAGGGGTACGAGCAGTACTTC. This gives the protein CASSLDRSQGYEQYF.

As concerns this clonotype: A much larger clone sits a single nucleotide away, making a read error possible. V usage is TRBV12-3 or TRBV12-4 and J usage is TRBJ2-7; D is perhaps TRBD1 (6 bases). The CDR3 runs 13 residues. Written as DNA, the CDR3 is TGTGCCAGCCGCCGGGACAACTCCTACGGGCAGTACTTC. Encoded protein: CASRRDNSYGQYF.

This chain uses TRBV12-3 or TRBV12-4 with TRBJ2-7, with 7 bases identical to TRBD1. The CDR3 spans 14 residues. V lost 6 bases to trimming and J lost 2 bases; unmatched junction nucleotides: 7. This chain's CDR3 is CASSQDRPTYEQYF. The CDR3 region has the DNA TGTGCCAGCAGCCAGGACAGGCCTACCTACGAGCAGTACTTC.

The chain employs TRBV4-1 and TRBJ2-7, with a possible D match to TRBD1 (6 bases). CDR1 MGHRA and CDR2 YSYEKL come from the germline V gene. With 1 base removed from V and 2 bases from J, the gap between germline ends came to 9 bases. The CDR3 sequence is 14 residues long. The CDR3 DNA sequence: TGCGCCAGCAGCCAAGTAGGACAGACCTACGAGCAGTACTTC. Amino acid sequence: CASSQVGQTYEQYF.

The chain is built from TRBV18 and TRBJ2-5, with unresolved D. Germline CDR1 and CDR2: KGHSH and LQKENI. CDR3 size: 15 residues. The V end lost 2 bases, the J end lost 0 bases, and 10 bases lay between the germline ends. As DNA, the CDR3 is TGTGCCAGCTCACCAGGGCAGTTGTACCAAGAGACCCAGTACTTC. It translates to CASSPGQLYQETQYF.

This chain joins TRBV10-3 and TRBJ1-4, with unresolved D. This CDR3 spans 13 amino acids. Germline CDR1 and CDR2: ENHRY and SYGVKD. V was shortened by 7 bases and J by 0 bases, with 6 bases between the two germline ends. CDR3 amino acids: CAIKNATNEKLFF. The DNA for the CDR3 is TGTGCCATCAAGAACGCAACTAATGAAAAACTGTTTTTT.

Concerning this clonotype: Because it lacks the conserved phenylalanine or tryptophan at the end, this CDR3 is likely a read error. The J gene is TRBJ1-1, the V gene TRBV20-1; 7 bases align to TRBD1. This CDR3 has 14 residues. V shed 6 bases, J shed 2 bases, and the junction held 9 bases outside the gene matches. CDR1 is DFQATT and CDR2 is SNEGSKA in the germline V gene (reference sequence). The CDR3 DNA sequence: TGCAGTGCGAGGGACAGAACTACCAACACTGAAGCTTTCCTT. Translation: CSARDRTTNTEAFL.

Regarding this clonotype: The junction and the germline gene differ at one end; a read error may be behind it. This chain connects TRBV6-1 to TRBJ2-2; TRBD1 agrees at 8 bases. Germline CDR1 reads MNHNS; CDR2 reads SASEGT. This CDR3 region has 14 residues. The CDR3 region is CASRGQGYTGGLFF. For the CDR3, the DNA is TGTGCCAGCAGAGGACAGGGATACACCGGGGGGCTGTTTTTT.

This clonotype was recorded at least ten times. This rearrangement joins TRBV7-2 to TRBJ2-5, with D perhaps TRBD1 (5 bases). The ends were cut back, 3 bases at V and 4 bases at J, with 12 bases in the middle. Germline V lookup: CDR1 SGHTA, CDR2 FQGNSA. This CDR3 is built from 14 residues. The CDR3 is CASSFQGYGETQYF. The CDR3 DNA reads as TGTGCCAGCAGCTTCCAGGGTTATGGAGAGACCCAGTACTTC. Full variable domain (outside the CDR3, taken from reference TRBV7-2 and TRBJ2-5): GAGVSQSPSNKVTEKGKDVELRCDPISGHTALYWYRQSLGQGLEFLIYFQGNSAPDKSGLPSDRFSAERTGGSVSTLTIQRTQQEDSAVYLCASSFQGYGETQYFGPGTRLLVL.

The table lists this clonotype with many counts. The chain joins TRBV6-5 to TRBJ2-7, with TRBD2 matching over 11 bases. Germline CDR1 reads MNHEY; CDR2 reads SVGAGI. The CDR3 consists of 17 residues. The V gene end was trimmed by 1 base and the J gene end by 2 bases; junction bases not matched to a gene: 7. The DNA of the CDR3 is TGTGCCAGCAGTTACTTGGGACTAGCGGATCAAACCTACGAGCAGTACTTC. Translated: CASSYLGLADQTYEQYF.

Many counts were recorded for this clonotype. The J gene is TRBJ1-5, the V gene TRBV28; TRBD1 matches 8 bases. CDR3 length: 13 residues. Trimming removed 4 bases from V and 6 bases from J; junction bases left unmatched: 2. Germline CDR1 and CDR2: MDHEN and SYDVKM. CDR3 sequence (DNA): TGTGCCAGCAGTTCAGGGGGCGTTCAGCCCCAGCATTTT. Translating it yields CASSSGGVQPQHF.

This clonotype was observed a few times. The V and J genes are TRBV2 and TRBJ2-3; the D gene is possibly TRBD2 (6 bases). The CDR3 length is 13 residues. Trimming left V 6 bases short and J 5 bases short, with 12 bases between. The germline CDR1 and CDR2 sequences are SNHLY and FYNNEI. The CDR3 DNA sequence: TGTGCCAGCAGGGGGGGAGCGGGAGATACGCAGTATTTT. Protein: CASRGGAGDTQYF.

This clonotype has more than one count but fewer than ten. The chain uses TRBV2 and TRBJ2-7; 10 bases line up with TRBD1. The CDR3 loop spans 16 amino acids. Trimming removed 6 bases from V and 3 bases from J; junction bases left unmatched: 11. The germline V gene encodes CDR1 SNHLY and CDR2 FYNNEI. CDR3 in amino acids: CASSRAGTGANYEQYF. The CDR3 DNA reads TGTGCCAGCAGCCGCGCCGGGACAGGGGCCAACTACGAGCAGTACTTC. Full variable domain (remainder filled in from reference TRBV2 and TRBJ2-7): EPEVTQTPSHQVTQMGQEVILRCVPISNHLYFYWYRQILGQKVEFLVSFYNNEISEKSEIFDDQFSVERPDGSNFTLKIRSTKLEDSAMYFCASSRAGTGANYEQYFGPGTRLTVT.

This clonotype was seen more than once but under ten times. The CDR3: CASSFRDRSSYEQYF. The CDR3 region has the DNA TGTGCCAGCAGCTTTAGAGACAGGAGCTCCTACGAGCAGTACTTC. The chain couples TRBV11-2 to TRBJ2-7, with a weak D call TRBD1 (6 bases). The CDR3 has 15 residues. The germline gives CDR1 SGHAT, CDR2 FQNNGV. Trimming stripped 3 bases from V and 0 bases from J, with 12 bases between. Full variable domain (missing parts from reference TRBV11-2 and TRBJ2-7): EAGVAQSPRYKIIEKRQSVAFWCNPISGHATLYWYQQILGQGPKLLIQFQNNGVVDDSQLPKDRFSAERLKGVDSTLKIQPAKLEDSAVYLCASSFRDRSSYEQYFGPGTRLTVT.

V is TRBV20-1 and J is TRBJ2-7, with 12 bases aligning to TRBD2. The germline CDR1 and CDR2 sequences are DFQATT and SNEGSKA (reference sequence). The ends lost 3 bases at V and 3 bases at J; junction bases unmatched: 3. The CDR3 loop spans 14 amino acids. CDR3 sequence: CSARATSGSYEQYF. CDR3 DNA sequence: TGCAGTGCTAGGGCGACTAGCGGGAGCTACGAGCAGTACTTC.

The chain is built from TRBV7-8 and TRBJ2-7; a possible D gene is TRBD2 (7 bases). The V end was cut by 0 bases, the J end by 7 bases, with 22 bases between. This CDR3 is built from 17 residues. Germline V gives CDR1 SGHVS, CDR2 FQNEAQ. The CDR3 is CASSLAGGQGPPWEQYF. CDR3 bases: TGTGCCAGCAGCTTAGCGGGGGGGCAGGGGCCCCCTTGGGAGCAGTACTTC.

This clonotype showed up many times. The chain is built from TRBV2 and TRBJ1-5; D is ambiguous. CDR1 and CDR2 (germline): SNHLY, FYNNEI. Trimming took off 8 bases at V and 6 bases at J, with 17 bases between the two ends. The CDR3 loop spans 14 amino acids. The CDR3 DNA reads TGTGCCAGCCAAGACCCGACCGGGAGTCAGCCCCAGCATTTT. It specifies CASQDPTGSQPQHF.